The source of this T cell receptor beta chain is a study of spatial heterogeneity in lung cancer. As for the study in general: The donors were 55 to 80 patients with non-small cell lung cancer that was early-stage and untreated.

A distinct unique molecular identifier was carried by each TCR cDNA molecule. TCRdb reprocessed the 5' RACE reads with MiXCR, giving one entry per CDR3 protein. The sample holds 95,000 to 120,000 distinct CDR3 sequences; 10% to 12% are singletons and the top ten take more than 20%. Time point described: blood at routine non-recurrence follow-up after resection. Whole RNA, isolated from tumor, nontumor lung or frozen PBMC, was sequenced without prior sorting. Germline CDR1 is SGHRS and CDR2 is YFSETQ. The CDR3 has 14 amino acids. Trimming took 0 bases from V and 0 from J, leaving 4 bases between them. This clonotype originated in a female donor with early-stage non-small cell lung cancer. The chain is built from TRBV5-1 and TRBJ2-1; D ambiguous. Sequenced here: PBMCs, sampled at follow-up. The CDR3 reads CASSLEYSYNEQFF. CDR3 nucleotides: TGCGCCAGCAGCTTGGAATACTCCTACAATGAGCAGTTCTTC. Based on the CDR3 plus reference TRBV5-1 and TRBJ2-1, the full variable domain is KAGVTQTPRYLIKTRGQQVTLSCSPISGHRSVSWYQQTPGQGLQFLFEYFSETQRNKGNFPGRFSGRQFSNSRSEMNVSTLELGDSALYLCASSLEYSYNEQFFGPGTRLTVL.